This T cell receptor beta chain was sequenced in a study of OX40 agonist ivuxolimab in advanced cancers. This clone came up a few times. Libraries were prepared by immunoSEQ multiplex PCR; TCRdb keeps only in-frame clonotypes and omits some of them. Among more than 10,000 clones listed, around four fifths were seen once. The germline V and J ends were trimmed by 3 bases and 7 bases, with 6 bases remaining between them. This CDR3 contains 11 residues. Germline V gene lookup returns CDR1 MGHDK and CDR2 SYGVNS. This sequence was found in an adult with an advanced solid tumor such as melanoma, head and neck, liver or kidney cancer. The chain uses TRBV25-1 and TRBJ1-2; no definite D call. The sequencing here drew on CD4+ or CD8+ T cells sorted from blood, taken in a trial of the OX40 agonist ivuxolimab. The CDR3, as DNA: TGTGCCAGCAGTGATTATGTTGGCTACACCTTC. Amino acid sequence: CASSDYVGYTF.